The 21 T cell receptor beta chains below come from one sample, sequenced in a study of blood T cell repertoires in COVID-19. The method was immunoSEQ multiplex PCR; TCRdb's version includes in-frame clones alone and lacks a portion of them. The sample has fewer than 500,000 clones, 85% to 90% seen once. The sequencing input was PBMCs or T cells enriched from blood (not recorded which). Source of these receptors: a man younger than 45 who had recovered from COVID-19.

Written as DNA, the CDR3 is TGTGCCAGCAGTTCCGGACTAGCGGCTCACAATGAGCAGTTCTTC. As protein: CASSSGLAAHNEQFF. V and J are TRBV28 and TRBJ2-1, with 10 nucleotides matching TRBD2. The J segment lost 5 bases and the V segment lost 4 bases, leaving 5 bases of the junction unmatched. The CDR3 covers 15 residues. CDR1 and CDR2 from the germline V gene are MDHEN and SYDVKM. The full variable domain, its missing parts supplied by reference TRBV28 and TRBJ2-1, is DVKVTQSSRYLVKRTGEKVFLECVQDMDHENMFWYRQDPGLGLRLIYFSYDVKMKEKGDIPEGYSVSREKKERFSLILESASTNQTSMYLCASSSGLAAHNEQFFGPGTRLTVL.

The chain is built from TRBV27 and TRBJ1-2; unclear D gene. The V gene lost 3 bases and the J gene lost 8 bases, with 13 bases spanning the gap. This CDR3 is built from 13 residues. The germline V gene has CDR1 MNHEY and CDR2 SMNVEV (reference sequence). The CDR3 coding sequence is TGTGCCAGCAGTTTGACGGGGTATGGCGGCTACACCTTC. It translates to CASSLTGYGGYTF.

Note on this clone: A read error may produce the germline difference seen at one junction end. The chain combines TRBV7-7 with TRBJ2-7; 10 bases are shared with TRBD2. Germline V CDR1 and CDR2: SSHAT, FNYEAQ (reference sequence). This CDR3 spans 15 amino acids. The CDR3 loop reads CASSFLAGGPYEQYF. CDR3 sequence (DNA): TGTGCTAGCAGCTTTTTAGCGGGAGGCCCCTACGAGCAGTACTTC.

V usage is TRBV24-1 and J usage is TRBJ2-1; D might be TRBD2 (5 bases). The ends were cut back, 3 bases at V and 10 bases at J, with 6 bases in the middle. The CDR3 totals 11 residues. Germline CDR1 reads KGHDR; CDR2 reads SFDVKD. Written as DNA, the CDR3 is TGTGCCACCAGTGATCCGGGGGAGCAGTTCTTC. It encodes CATSDPGEQFF.

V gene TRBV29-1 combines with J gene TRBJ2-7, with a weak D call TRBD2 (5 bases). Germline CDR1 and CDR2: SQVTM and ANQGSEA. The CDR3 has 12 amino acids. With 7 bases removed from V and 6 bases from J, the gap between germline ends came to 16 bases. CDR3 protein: CSGRTSRGEQYF. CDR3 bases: TGCAGCGGACGGACTTCCCGGGGCGAGCAGTACTTC.

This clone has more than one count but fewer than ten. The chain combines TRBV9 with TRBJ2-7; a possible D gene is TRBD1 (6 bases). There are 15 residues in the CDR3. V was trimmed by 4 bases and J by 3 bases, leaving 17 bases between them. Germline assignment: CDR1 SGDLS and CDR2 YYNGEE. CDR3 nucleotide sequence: TGTGCCAGCAGCTACGGGACACACCTGAACTACGAGCAGTACTTC. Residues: CASSYGTHLNYEQYF.

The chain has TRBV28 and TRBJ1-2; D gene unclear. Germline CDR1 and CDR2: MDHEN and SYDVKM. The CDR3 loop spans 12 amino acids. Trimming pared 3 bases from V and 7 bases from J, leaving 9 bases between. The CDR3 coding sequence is TGTGCCAGCAGTTTCTCACTATCTGGCTACACCTTC. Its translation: CASSFSLSGYTF.

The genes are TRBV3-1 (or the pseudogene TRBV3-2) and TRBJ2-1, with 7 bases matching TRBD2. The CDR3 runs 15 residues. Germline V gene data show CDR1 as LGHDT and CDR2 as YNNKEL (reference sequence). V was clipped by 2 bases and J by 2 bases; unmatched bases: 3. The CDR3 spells CASSQTGGTYNEQFF. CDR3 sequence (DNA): TGTGCCAGCAGCCAAACGGGAGGCACCTACAATGAGCAGTTCTTC.

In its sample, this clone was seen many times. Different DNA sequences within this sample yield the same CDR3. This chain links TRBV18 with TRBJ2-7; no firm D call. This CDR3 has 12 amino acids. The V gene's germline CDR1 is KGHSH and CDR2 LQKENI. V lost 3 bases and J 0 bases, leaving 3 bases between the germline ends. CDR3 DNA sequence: TGTGCCAGCTCACCGAGCTCCTACGAGCAGTACTTC. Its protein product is CASSPSSYEQYF. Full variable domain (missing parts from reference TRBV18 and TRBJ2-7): NAGVMQNPRHLVRRRGQEARLRCSPMKGHSHVYWYRQLPEEGLKFMVYLQKENIIDESGMPKERFSAEFPKEGPSILRIQQVVRGDSAAYFCASSPSSYEQYFGPGTRLTVT.

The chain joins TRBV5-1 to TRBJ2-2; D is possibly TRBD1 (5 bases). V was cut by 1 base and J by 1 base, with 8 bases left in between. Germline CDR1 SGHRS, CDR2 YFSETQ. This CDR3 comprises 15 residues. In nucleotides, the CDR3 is TGCGCCAGCAGCTTGTTGGGGCAGAACACCGGGGAGCTGTTTTTT. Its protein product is CASSLLGQNTGELFF.

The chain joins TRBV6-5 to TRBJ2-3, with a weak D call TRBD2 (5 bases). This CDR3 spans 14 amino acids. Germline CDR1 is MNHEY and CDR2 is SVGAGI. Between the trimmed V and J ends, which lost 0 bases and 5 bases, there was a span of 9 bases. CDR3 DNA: TGTGCCAGCAGTTACTCCCCCGGGGAAGATACGCAGTATTTT. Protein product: CASSYSPGEDTQYF.

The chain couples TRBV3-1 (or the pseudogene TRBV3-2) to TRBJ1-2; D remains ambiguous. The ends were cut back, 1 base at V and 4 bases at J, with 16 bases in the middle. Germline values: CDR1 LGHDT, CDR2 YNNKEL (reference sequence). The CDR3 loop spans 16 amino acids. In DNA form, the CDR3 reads TGTGCCAGCAGCCAAGCGTTCGGGAACATAGCCTATGGCTACACCTTC. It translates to CASSQAFGNIAYGYTF.

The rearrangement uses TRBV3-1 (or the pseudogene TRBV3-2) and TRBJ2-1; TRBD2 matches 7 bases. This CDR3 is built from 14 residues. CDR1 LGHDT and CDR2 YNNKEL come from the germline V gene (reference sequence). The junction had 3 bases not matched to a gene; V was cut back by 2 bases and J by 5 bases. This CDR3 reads CASSQRGTNNEQFF. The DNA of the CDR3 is TGTGCCAGCAGCCAACGGGGGACTAACAATGAGCAGTTCTTC.

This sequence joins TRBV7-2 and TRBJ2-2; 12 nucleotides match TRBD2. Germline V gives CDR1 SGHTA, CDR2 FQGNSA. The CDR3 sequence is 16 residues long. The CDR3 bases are TGTGCACTCAGCTTGTCGGCTAGCGGGAGGGCCGGGGAGCTGTTTTTT. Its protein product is CALSLSASGRAGELFF.

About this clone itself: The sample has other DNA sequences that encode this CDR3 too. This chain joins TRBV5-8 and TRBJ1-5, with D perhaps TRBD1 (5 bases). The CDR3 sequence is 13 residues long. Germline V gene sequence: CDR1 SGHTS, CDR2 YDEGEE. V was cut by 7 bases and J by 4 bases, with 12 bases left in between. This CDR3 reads CASSGGFNQPQHF. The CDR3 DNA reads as TGTGCCAGCTCGGGGGGATTTAATCAGCCCCAGCATTTT. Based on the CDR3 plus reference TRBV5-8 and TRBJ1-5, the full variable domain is EAGVTQSPTHLIKTRGQQATLRCSPISGHTSVYWYQQALGLGLQFLLWYDEGEERNRGNFPPRFSGRQFPNYSSELNVNALELEDSALYLCASSGGFNQPQHFGDGTRLSIL.

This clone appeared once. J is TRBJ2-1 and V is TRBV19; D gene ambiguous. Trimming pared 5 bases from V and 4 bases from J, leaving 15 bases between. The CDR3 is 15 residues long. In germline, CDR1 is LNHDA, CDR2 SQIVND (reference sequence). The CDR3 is CASSYSWAEYNEQFF. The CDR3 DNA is TGTGCCAGTAGTTATTCTTGGGCAGAATACAATGAGCAGTTCTTC.

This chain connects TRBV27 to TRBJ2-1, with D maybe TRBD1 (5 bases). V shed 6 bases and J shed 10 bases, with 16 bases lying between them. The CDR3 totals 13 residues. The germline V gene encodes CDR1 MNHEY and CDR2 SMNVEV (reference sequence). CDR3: CASRPDSADEQFF. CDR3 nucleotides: TGTGCCAGCAGACCAGACAGTGCGGACGAGCAGTTCTTC.

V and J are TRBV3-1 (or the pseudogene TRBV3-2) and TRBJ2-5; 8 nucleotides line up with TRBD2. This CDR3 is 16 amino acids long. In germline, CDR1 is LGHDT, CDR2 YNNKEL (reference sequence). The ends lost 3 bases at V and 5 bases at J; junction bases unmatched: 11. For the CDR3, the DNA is TGTGCCAGCAGCCAGTGGGCCCTCCGGGAGGGTGAGACCCAGTACTTC. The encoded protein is CASSQWALREGETQYF.

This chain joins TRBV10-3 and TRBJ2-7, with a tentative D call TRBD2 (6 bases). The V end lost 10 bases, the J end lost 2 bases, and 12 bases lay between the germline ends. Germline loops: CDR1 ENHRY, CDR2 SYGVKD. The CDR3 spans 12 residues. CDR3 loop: CATRDGPYEQYF. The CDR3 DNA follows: TGTGCCACGCGGGACGGACCCTACGAGCAGTACTTC.

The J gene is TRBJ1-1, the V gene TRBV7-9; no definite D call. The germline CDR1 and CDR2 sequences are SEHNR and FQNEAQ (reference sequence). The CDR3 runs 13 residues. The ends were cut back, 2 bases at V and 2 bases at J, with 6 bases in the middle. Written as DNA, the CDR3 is TGTGCCAGCAGCTTACAACAAAACACTGAAGCTTTCTTT. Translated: CASSLQQNTEAFF.

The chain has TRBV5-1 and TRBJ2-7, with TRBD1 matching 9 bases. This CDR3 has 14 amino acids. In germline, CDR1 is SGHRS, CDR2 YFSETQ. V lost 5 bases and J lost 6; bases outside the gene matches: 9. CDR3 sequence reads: CASRGGTGFGEQYF. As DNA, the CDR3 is TGCGCCAGCAGGGGGGGGACAGGGTTTGGCGAGCAGTACTTC.